The 22 T cell receptor beta chains presented below share a single source sample, sequenced in a study of T-cell reconstitution after alpha-beta-depleted transplantation in children. Preparation of the TCRbeta library was carried out with unique molecular identifiers. TCRdb re-called the PCR reads through MiXCR, storing one row per CDR3 protein. The data hold about 610,000 distinct CDR3 sequences, with approximately 10% observed a single time. The material was PBMCs from the stem cell graft donor, obtained from the stem cell graft. These receptors originate from a human donor who donated a stem cell graft to a child with acute myeloid leukemia.

This clonotype was counted ten times or more. CDR3 protein: CSASRLAGETQYF. CDR3 DNA: TGCAGTGCTAGTCGGCTAGCGGGAGAGACCCAGTACTTC. The chain carries TRBV20-1 and TRBJ2-5; 8 positions match TRBD2. Trimming removed 3 bases from V and 4 bases from J; junction bases left unmatched: 4. This CDR3 is 13 amino acids long. Germline CDR1 reads DFQATT; CDR2 reads SNEGSKA (reference sequence).

This sequence joins TRBV5-1 and TRBJ1-2, with TRBD1 matching 9 bases. The CDR3 is 14 amino acids. Germline lookup yields CDR1 SGHRS and CDR2 YFSETQ. V lost 2 bases to trimming and J lost 11 bases; unmatched junction nucleotides: 10. CDR3 loop: CASSFERGQGEYTF. The CDR3 DNA reads TGCGCCAGCAGCTTCGAGAGGGGACAGGGCGAATACACCTTC.

As regards this clonotype: One end of the junction varies from germline; a read error may be responsible. The J gene is TRBJ2-7, the V gene TRBV29-1, with TRBD1 as a possible D gene (6 bases). The CDR3 spans 16 residues. The germline gives CDR1 SQVTM, CDR2 ANQGSEA. In nucleotides, the CDR3 is TGCAGCGTTGAGTCAAACTTAGGGACAAACGAATACGGGCAGTACTTC. This encodes CSVESNLGTNEYGQYF.

This clonotype was detected many times. This chain uses TRBV28 with TRBJ2-1, with 15 bases lining up with TRBD2. J was trimmed by 9 bases and V by 5 bases; bases with no gene match: 11. This CDR3 contains 17 residues. Germline V lookup: CDR1 MDHEN, CDR2 SYDVKM. CDR3 nucleotide sequence: TGTGCCAGCAGTCTCATCGGGACTAGCGGGAGGCGAGGTGAGCAGTTCTTC. It specifies CASSLIGTSGRRGEQFF.

This clonotype was detected a few times. The V and J genes are TRBV7-9 and TRBJ2-1; TRBD1 aligns across 9 bases. The junction had 8 bases not matched to a gene; V was cut back by 7 bases and J by 4 bases. Germline V gene sequence: CDR1 SEHNR, CDR2 FQNEAQ (reference sequence). The CDR3 runs to 15 residues. The CDR3 protein is CASNNRGRIYNEQFF. The CDR3 region has the DNA TGTGCCAGCAACAACAGGGGGCGCATTTACAATGAGCAGTTCTTC.

The V call is TRBV12-3 or TRBV12-4, the J call TRBJ2-2, with 9 bases lining up with TRBD2. The CDR3 loop spans 18 amino acids. With V trimmed by 8 bases and J by 1 base, 14 bases remained unmatched. The CDR3 protein is CASDLGGSGRENTGELFF. The CDR3 region has the DNA TGTGCCAGCGACCTTGGGGGTAGCGGGAGAGAGAACACCGGGGAGCTGTTTTTT.

For this clonotype: A read error is possible here, since a much larger clone lies one base away. V is TRBV15 and J is TRBJ1-1; a possible D gene is TRBD1 (5 bases). The CDR3 contains 18 residues. The germline CDR1 and CDR2 sequences are LNHNV and YYDKDF (reference sequence). The CDR3 loop is CVTSRDPDLNRTNTEAFF. In DNA form, the CDR3 reads TGTGTCACCAGCAGAGATCCCGATCTGAACAGGACGAACACTGAAGCTTTCTTT.

The chain joins TRBV3-1 to TRBJ2-6; D uncertain. Between the trimmed V and J ends, which lost 1 base and 0 bases, there was a span of 7 bases. Looked up from germline, CDR1 is LGHDT and CDR2 is YNNKEL (reference sequence). This CDR3 has 16 residues. CDR3 bases: TGTGCCAGCAGCCAAGGCACTAACTCTGGGGCCAACGTCCTGACTTTC. Its protein product is CASSQGTNSGANVLTF.

In this sample, this clonotype turned up many times. CDR3 amino acids: CASSYMEIAKNIQYF. The CDR3 DNA is TGTGCCAGCAGTTACATGGAGATAGCCAAAAACATTCAGTACTTC. The V gene is TRBV6-2 or TRBV6-3, the J gene TRBJ2-4; D is undetermined. This CDR3 comprises 15 residues. CDR1 and CDR2 (germline): MNHEY, SVGEGT. V gave up 2 bases and J gave up 0 bases, with 8 bases separating them.

This clonotype was recorded at least ten times. The CDR3 sequence is CSARDPHGFSSGRRDTQYF. The CDR3 DNA follows: TGCAGTGCTAGAGATCCCCACGGTTTCTCCAGCGGGAGACGAGATACGCAGTATTTT. The chain employs TRBV20-1 and TRBJ2-3; TRBD2 matches at 8 bases. CDR1 is DFQATT, CDR2 SNEGSKA, per germline (reference sequence). The V segment lost 0 bases and the J segment 5 bases; nucleotides outside the gene matches: 19. The CDR3 runs to 19 residues.

CDR3 loop: CASSMVVGQETQYF. The CDR3 bases are TGTGCCAGTAGTATGGTCGTCGGTCAAGAGACCCAGTACTTC. The rearrangement uses TRBV19 and TRBJ2-5; D not certain. The CDR3 has 14 residues. CDR1 is LNHDA, CDR2 SQIVND, per germline (reference sequence). V dropped 3 bases and J dropped 2 bases, with 10 bases sitting between them.

This clonotype was counted between two and nine times. The chain uses TRBV30 and TRBJ1-3; D perhaps matches TRBD1 (5 bases). V lost 5 bases and J 5 bases, leaving 10 bases between the germline ends. Germline V lookup: CDR1 GTSNPN, CDR2 SVGIG (reference sequence). The CDR3 is made up of 12 amino acids. This chain's CDR3 is CAWSGERNTIYF. Written as DNA, the CDR3 is TGTGCCTGGTCGGGGGAAAGAAACACCATATATTTT.

V usage is TRBV20-1 and J usage is TRBJ2-2; 9 bases are shared with TRBD2. CDR1 is DFQATT and CDR2 is SNEGSKA in the germline V gene (reference sequence). This CDR3 contains 14 residues. The V segment lost 5 bases and the J segment 7 bases; nucleotides outside the gene matches: 8. The CDR3 nucleotides are TGCAGTGCTCGACCGGGACTAGCTAACGGGGAGCTGTTTTTT. It codes for CSARPGLANGELFF.

In its sample, this clonotype was seen many times. This chain links TRBV29-1 with TRBJ2-1, with 14 bases identical to TRBD2. This CDR3 spans 16 amino acids. Germline CDR1 and CDR2: SQVTM and ANQGSEA. With V trimmed by 4 bases and J by 0 bases, 2 bases remained unmatched. DNA for the CDR3: TGCAGCGTTGCAGGACTAGCGGGAGGCTCCTACAATGAGCAGTTCTTC. The encoded protein is CSVAGLAGGSYNEQFF.

This chain uses TRBV7-3 with TRBJ2-7; D might be TRBD1 (6 bases). Trimming left V 1 base short and J 0 bases short, with 22 bases between. This CDR3 contains 19 residues. The germline V gene has CDR1 SGHTA and CDR2 FQGTGA. The CDR3 nucleotides are TGTGCCAGCAGCTTAAAGCCCCTTCTCTCTAGGGACACCTCCTACGAGCAGTACTTC. Protein sequence: CASSLKPLLSRDTSYEQYF.

The chain has TRBV5-4 and TRBJ2-6; no reliable D call. This CDR3 is built from 17 residues. V was cut by 4 bases and J by 0 bases, with 14 bases left in between. Germline-derived CDR1 and CDR2 are SGHNT and YYREEE (reference sequence). The CDR3 here is CASSPQRTPSGANVLTF. CDR3 nucleotide sequence: TGTGCCAGCAGCCCACAGAGGACCCCCTCTGGGGCCAACGTCCTGACTTTC.

The sample holds many counts of this clonotype. The gene calls are TRBV28 and TRBJ1-1, with D tentatively TRBD1 (6 bases). Germline assignment: CDR1 MDHEN and CDR2 SYDVKM. Trimming took 5 bases from V and 14 from J, leaving 15 bases between them. The length of the CDR3 is 11 residues. The CDR3 DNA reads as TGTGCCAGCAGTCGACAGGTTAGATGCTTCTTT. Protein product: CASSRQVRCFF.

The V call is TRBV18, the J call TRBJ2-3; 8 bases are shared with TRBD1. Germline V lookup: CDR1 KGHSH, CDR2 LQKENI. V lost 9 bases and J lost 3; bases outside the gene matches: 8. This CDR3 spans 14 amino acids. The DNA of the CDR3 is TGTGCCAGTCGCCAGGGGGCGAGGACAGATACGCAGTATTTT. It is translated as CASRQGARTDTQYF. Full variable domain (missing parts from reference TRBV18 and TRBJ2-3): NAGVMQNPRHLVRRRGQEARLRCSPMKGHSHVYWYRQLPEEGLKFMVYLQKENIIDESGMPKERFSAEFPKEGPSILRIQQVVRGDSAAYFCASRQGARTDTQYFGPGTRLTVL.

This clonotype was seen ten or more times. This chain links TRBV6-5 with TRBJ2-7; D is unclear. The CDR3 has 11 amino acids. The germline gives CDR1 MNHEY, CDR2 SVGAGI. Between the trimmed V and J ends, which lost 10 bases and 4 bases, there was a span of 11 bases. The CDR3 DNA reads as TGTGCCACCAGACTTCAATACGAGCAGTACTTC. Translating gives CATRLQYEQYF.

The chain carries TRBV20-1 and TRBJ2-1, with D perhaps TRBD2 (5 bases). Germline lookup yields CDR1 DFQATT and CDR2 SNEGSKA (reference sequence). This CDR3 is built from 14 residues. V lost 2 bases, J lost 2 bases, and 10 bases lay in between. The CDR3 nucleotides are TGCAGTGCTAGATCCAGCGGAACCTACAATGAGCAGTTCTTC. Its translation: CSARSSGTYNEQFF.

This clonotype was picked up a small number of times. This chain joins TRBV30 and TRBJ1-2, with D unclear. Germline V gene data show CDR1 as GTSNPN and CDR2 as SVGIG (reference sequence). This CDR3 has 11 residues. V dropped 7 bases and J dropped 6 bases, with 12 bases sitting between them. The DNA for the CDR3 is TGTGCCTCTTACCCGGGGAATGGCTACACCTTC. Translating it yields CASYPGNGYTF. Full variable domain (outside the CDR3, taken from reference TRBV30 and TRBJ1-2): SQTIHQWPATLVQPVGSPLSLECTVEGTSNPNLYWYRQAAGRGLQLLFYSVGIGQISSEVPQNLSASRPQDRQFILSSKKLLLSDSGFYLCASYPGNGYTFGSGTRLTVV.

The chain links TRBV10-3 to TRBJ2-7; D might be TRBD1 (5 bases). CDR3 length: 16 amino acids. Germline CDR1 and CDR2: ENHRY and SYGVKD. Trimming pared 3 bases from V and 5 bases from J, leaving 20 bases between. The CDR3 spells CAISDISRQGGDEQYF. In DNA form, the CDR3 reads TGTGCCATCAGTGACATCTCTAGGCAGGGCGGCGACGAGCAGTACTTC.